Listed below are T cell receptor beta chains from one sample, sequenced in a study of cytomegalovirus exposure and HLA in healthy donors. Here immunoSEQ multiplex PCR was the method, and the copy in TCRdb shows in-frame clones only, minus some. The sample includes under 150,000 clones, approximately 85% of them seen just once. The sequenced sample was PBMCs. These receptors came from a woman aged 45-65 years in good health and CMV-seropositive. Both conserved end residues are trimmed from each CDR3. Fields, in order: V gene, J gene, CDR3 protein.

TRBV30	TRBJ1-1	AWSLLTGYAF
TRBV4-1	TRBJ1-2	ASSQETGNGYT
TRBV19	TRBJ2-2	ASKVEGSSGSTGELF
TRBV7-9	TRBJ2-7	SSTSDRFSQY
TRBV18	TRBJ2-2	ASSSGGYTGELF
TRBV5-5	TRBJ1-1	ASSLQPTANTEAF
TRBV29-1	TRBJ2-3	SVAGGFRITDTQY
TRBV4-1	TRBJ1-4	ASSSVGQGNEKLF
TRBV4-3	TRBJ2-1	ASSHGGGLRDEQF
TRBV9	TRBJ1-2	ASSVAGTEDYGYT
TRBV6-5	TRBJ1-2	ASRQGNYGYT
TRBV5-1	TRBJ1-3	ASSLEMPGPGNTIY
TRBV7-2	TRBJ1-6	ASSFAGLHNSPLH
TRBV7-2	TRBJ1-1	ASSSTPRFGTGRF
TRBV28	TRBJ1-2	AIQQKNYGYT
TRBV6-6	TRBJ1-5	ASKSGDRGNQPQH
TRBV11-3	TRBJ2-7	ASSLDSRGEQY
TRBV6-1	TRBJ2-1	ASSVLAGAYNEQF
TRBV5-1	TRBJ2-7	ASSQRGSSYEQY
TRBV18	TRBJ2-7	ASSPSGLAGAGEQY
TRBV5-1	TRBJ2-3	ASGTGPTDTQY
TRBV5-4	TRBJ1-2	ASSFGATGEDFIAGYT
TRBV10-3	TRBJ1-6	AISDQDKGVLH
TRBV6-5	TRBJ2-2	ASSYGLRGSTGELF
TRBV4-2	TRBJ2-7	ASSQQSQGTSSYEQY
TRBV6-6	TRBJ1-5	ASSYASGQLNQPQH
TRBV27	TRBJ2-3	ASSLKGGISTDTQY
TRBV18	TRBJ2-3	ASSPSPYTDTQY
TRBV11-2	TRBJ2-3	ASSQRTVTDTQY
TRBV4-3	TRBJ1-1	ASSQEASGQGLWYTEAF
TRBV5-6	TRBJ2-3	ASSYQGDTQY
TRBV7-8	TRBJ2-3	ASSRGQLSTDTQY
TRBV7-3	TRBJ1-2	ASSPRGGENYGYT
TRBV15	TRBJ2-1	ATSVGGVEQF
TRBV7-9	TRBJ2-2	ASSLGLAGRGTGELF
TRBV7-7	TRBJ2-5	ASSFGLGETQY
TRBV5-4	TRBJ2-3	ASSLAGVADTQY
TRBV5-1	TRBJ1-4	ASSLARGHFNEKLF
TRBV21-1	TRBJ1-1	ASSKGGKVREGNTEAF
TRBV5-1	TRBJ1-2	ASSLGDSRYGYT
TRBV6-1	TRBJ2-4	ASSGNRGRGAKNIQY
TRBV6-5	TRBJ2-7	ASSYAAGSNYEQY
TRBV27	TRBJ1-5	ASSSQNQPQH
TRBV7-3	TRBJ2-2	ASSLTSSGELF
TRBV11-2	TRBJ2-1	ASSLEGLAFYNEQF
TRBV18	TRBJ2-1	ASSPSRAPYNEQF
TRBV7-9	-	ASTSSGTGGLSEQY
TRBV2	TRBJ1-4	ASSYTGQGPI
TRBV7-9	TRBJ1-2	AIPLGRPTNHGYT